This T cell receptor (beta chain) was recovered during a study of shared clonotypes between healthy human individuals. As concerns this clone: The target antigen is unknown. The sample carries other DNA sequences with the same CDR3.

Produced via immunoSEQ multiplex PCR; TCRdb's table is partial and in-frame only. The repertoire has approximately 2.5 million clones, over 85% of them found once; the top ten carry about 0.34%. V gave up 1 base and J gave up 4 bases, with 8 bases separating them. Germline V lookup: CDR1 GTSNPN, CDR2 SVGIG (reference sequence). The CDR3 spans 12 residues. Healthy and HIV-negative, the adult donors had no recent acute infections or vaccinations. CD45RA+ naive and CD45RA-negative memory subsets were separated from CD4+ cells. Points from the study as a whole: Four donors shared around 5% of their naive CD4 clonotypes.

The source is a man between 18 and 29 years old in good health. Some clones in this sample may be carry-over from other donors' samples. The chain recombines TRBV30 with TRBJ2-7; possible D gene TRBD1, 5 bases. The sequenced material came from naive CD4+ T cells from PBMCs. Subset of the sample: CD45RA+ positively selected. This CDR3 reads CAWSAQGYEQYF. CDR3 sequence (DNA): TGTGCCTGGAGTGCCCAGGGTTACGAGCAGTACTTC. The variable domain in full, completed from reference TRBV30 and TRBJ2-7, reads SQTIHQWPATLVQPVGSPLSLECTVEGTSNPNLYWYRQAAGRGLQLLFYSVGIGQISSEVPQNLSASRPQDRQFILSSKKLLLSDSGFYLCAWSAQGYEQYFGPGTRLTVT.